The 8 T cell receptor beta chains given below trace back to one sample, sequenced in a study of T-cell memory formation after mild COVID-19 (dated by TCRdb to about 2021). Libraries were prepared through 5' RACE. The run used an Illumina NovaSeq 6000. The public reads were quality trimmed at Q25 with fastp and then assembled into clones with MiXCR by TCRdb, keeping productive beta chains. Merged by CDR3 protein, the rows form single entries marked with the most common genes and DNA. This sample lists 390,000 or so distinct CDR3 sequences; about 17% were detected once. Around a fifth of the sample belongs to the ten largest clones. The sequencing sample was made of PBMCs or a T cell subset sorted from them (not recorded which). These receptors originate from a man aged 18 to 30 who had mild COVID-19 (a few samples of this study predate the infection). The sample titles of this study are shuffled in the database, so cell type and time point are left out; the donor was told from shared clones.

The chain employs TRBV20-1 and TRBJ1-1, with a tentative D call TRBD1 (5 bases). This CDR3 contains 14 residues. V lost 0 bases, J lost 0 bases, and 8 bases lay in between. CDR1 and CDR2 (germline): DFQATT, SNEGSKA (reference sequence). The CDR3: CSARDAGLNTEAFF. For the CDR3, the DNA is TGCAGTGCTAGAGATGCAGGGTTGAACACTGAAGCTTTCTTT.

The CDR3 region is CASKVRGSGANVLTF. The CDR3 coding sequence is TGTGCCAGCAAGGTCCGGGGTTCTGGGGCCAACGTCCTGACTTTC. The chain has TRBV5-4 and TRBJ2-6, with D maybe TRBD2 (5 bases). The V end lost 6 bases, the J end lost 1 base, and 11 bases lay between the germline ends. Germline lookup yields CDR1 SGHNT and CDR2 YYREEE (reference sequence). CDR3 length: 15 amino acids. The whole variable domain, filled in from reference TRBV5-4 and TRBJ2-6, reads ETGVTQSPTHLIKTRGQQVTLRCSSQSGHNTVSWYQQALGQGPQFIFQYYREEENGRGNFPPRFSGLQFPNYSSELNVNALELDDSALYLCASKVRGSGANVLTFGAGSRLTVL.

This clonotype has a handful of counts. This chain uses TRBV7-9 with TRBJ1-1; D is ambiguous. The CDR3 is 14 amino acids. Germline CDR1 SEHNR, CDR2 FQNEAQ (reference sequence). V was pared by 5 bases and J by 1 base, with 11 bases between. CDR3 bases: TGTGCCAGCAGCGTATCCGCAGGGAACACTGAAGCTTTCTTT. Its translation is CASSVSAGNTEAFF. The full variable domain, its missing parts supplied by reference TRBV7-9 and TRBJ1-1, is DTGVSQNPRHKITKRGQNVTFRCDPISEHNRLYWYRQTLGQGPEFLTYFQNEAQLEKSRLLSDRFSAERPKGSFSTLEIQRTEQGDSAMYLCASSVSAGNTEAFFGQGTRLTVV.

The chain has TRBV6-5 and TRBJ1-6, with 9 bases aligning to TRBD1. Germline V CDR1 and CDR2: MNHEY, SVGAGI. After removal of 2 bases from V and 7 bases from J, the junction contained 3 bases not matched to a gene. This CDR3 region has 15 residues. The CDR3: CASSYPGQGNSPLHF. CDR3 in DNA: TGTGCCAGCAGTTACCCGGGACAGGGAAATTCACCCCTCCACTTT.

Ten or more counts support this clonotype. Germline and junction disagree at one end, which may indicate a read error. This rearrangement joins TRBV7-2 to TRBJ2-5; 11 bases match TRBD2. Germline V gene data show CDR1 as SGHTA and CDR2 as FQGNSA. The CDR3 is 14 amino acids. As DNA, the CDR3 is TGCGCCAGCAGCCCGGGACTAGCGGAAGAGACCCAGTACTTC. As protein: CASSPGLAEETQYF.

The chain uses TRBV7-8 and TRBJ2-2; D gene ambiguous. Per the germline V gene, CDR1 is SGHVS and CDR2 is FQNEAQ. Trimming stripped 5 bases from V and 2 bases from J, with 12 bases between. The CDR3 spans 15 residues. This CDR3 is CASSPRRGNTGELFF. CDR3 nucleotide sequence: TGTGCCAGCAGCCCTAGACGCGGAAACACCGGGGAGCTGTTTTTT. Together with reference TRBV7-8 and TRBJ2-2, the CDR3 gives the full variable domain: GAGVSQSPRYKVAKRGQDVALRCDPISGHVSLFWYQQALGQGPEFLTYFQNEAQLDKSGLPSDRFFAERPEGSVSTLKIQRTQQEDSAVYLCASSPRRGNTGELFFGEGSRLTVL.

This chain connects TRBV11-2 to TRBJ2-1, with TRBD2 matching over 9 bases. Germline V CDR1 and CDR2: SGHAT, FQNNGV. V was clipped by 2 bases and J by 10 bases; unmatched bases: 9. The CDR3 has 15 residues. The CDR3 reads CASSLRLAGPSEQFF. CDR3 DNA: TGTGCCAGCAGCTTAAGGCTAGCGGGGCCCTCCGAGCAGTTCTTC. Filled out from reference TRBV11-2 and TRBJ2-1, the complete variable domain reads EAGVAQSPRYKIIEKRQSVAFWCNPISGHATLYWYQQILGQGPKLLIQFQNNGVVDDSQLPKDRFSAERLKGVDSTLKIQPAKLEDSAVYLCASSLRLAGPSEQFFGPGTRLTVL.

V is TRBV29-1 and J is TRBJ2-2; no clear D. Germline V gives CDR1 SQVTM, CDR2 ANQGSEA. CDR3 size: 12 residues. V was shortened by 6 bases and J by 6 bases, with 11 bases between the two germline ends. The CDR3 spells CSVHGESGELFF. The CDR3 bases are TGCAGCGTCCATGGGGAATCCGGGGAGCTGTTTTTT.